The clone carrying this TCR beta chain turned up a few times. Its antigen is unknown. The data were taken from a study of T-cell memory formation after mild COVID-19. The wider study: TCR clusters were mostly confined to one donor each.

V lost 4 bases, J lost 7 bases, and 19 bases lay in between. Per the germline V gene, CDR1 is WSHSY and CDR2 is SAAADI. This CDR3 is built from 15 residues. Each CDR3 protein is one row after TCRdb ran MiXCR on the 5' RACE reads. This table has 300,000 to 350,000 distinct CDR3 sequences, roughly an eighth appearing once. Points from the study as a whole: CD4/CD8 balance characterized clones contracting day 15 to 85, and CD4+ skew characterized later expanders.

This sequence was found in a man between 18 and 35 years old who had mild COVID-19 (a few samples of this study predate the infection). Cell type and time point are not known. Sequencing was done on a sample of PBMCs or a T cell subset sorted from them (not recorded which). V usage is TRBV10-2 and J usage is TRBJ1-2, with D tentatively TRBD1 (5 bases). The CDR3 protein is CASSGPIGTLGGYTF. For the CDR3, the DNA is TGCGCCAGCAGTGGCCCGATCGGGACTCTAGGTGGCTACACCTTC.